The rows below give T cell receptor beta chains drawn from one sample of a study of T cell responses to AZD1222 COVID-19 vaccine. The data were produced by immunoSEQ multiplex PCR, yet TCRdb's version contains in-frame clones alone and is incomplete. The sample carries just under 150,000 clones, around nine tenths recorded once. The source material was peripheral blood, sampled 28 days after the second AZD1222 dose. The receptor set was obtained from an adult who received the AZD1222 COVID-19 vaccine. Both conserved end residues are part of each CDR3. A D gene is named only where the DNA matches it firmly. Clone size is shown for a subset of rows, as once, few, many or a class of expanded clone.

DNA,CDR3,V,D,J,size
TGTGCCAGCAGGTGGAACCCGGGACAGGGTGCGTACGAGCAGTACTTC,CASRWNPGQGAYEQYF,TRBV28,TRBD1,TRBJ2-7,.
TGTGCCAGCAGCTTAGGGGCCGGGCTGAACACTGAAGCTTTCTTT,CASSLGAGLNTEAFF,TRBV11-2,.,TRBJ1-1,.
TGTGCCAGCAGCCCGGGACAGGATGAAGCTTTCTTT,CASSPGQDEAFF,TRBV7-9,TRBD1,TRBJ1-1,.
TGCGCCAGCAGCTTACAGGGGGCGGCTAAAAACATTCAGTACTTC,CASSLQGAAKNIQYF,TRBV5-1,TRBD1,TRBJ2-4,.
TGCGCCAGCAGCCAAGATCCAGACAGGGGCCGTAACTCTGGAAACACCATATATTTT,CASSQDPDRGRNSGNTIYF,TRBV4-1,TRBD1,TRBJ1-3,.
TGCGCCAGCAGGGAGTCTACATGGGGAGGCTACACCTTC,CASRESTWGGYTF,TRBV10-1,.,TRBJ1-2,.
TGTGCCAGCAGTTGGAGCGGGAGCGGCGAGCAGTACTTC,CASSWSGSGEQYF,TRBV28,TRBD2,TRBJ2-7,.
TGCGCCAGCAGCTTGGGACAGCCTAGAGATACGCAGTATTTT,CASSLGQPRDTQYF,TRBV5-1,.,TRBJ2-3,few
TGTGCCAGCAGAACCGGAAGGGCAGAGGGGAACACTGAAGCTTTCTTT,CASRTGRAEGNTEAFF,TRBV7-9,.,TRBJ1-1,.
TGTGCCAGCAGCTTGGTAGGGGGGCTCGGCTATGGCTACACCTTC,CASSLVGGLGYGYTF,TRBV5-5,.,TRBJ1-2,.
TGTGCCAGCAGCCAACCAGGCGGGAGGGCCACTGAGCAGTTCTTC,CASSQPGGRATEQFF,TRBV3-1/TRBV3-2,TRBD2,TRBJ2-1,.
TGTGCCAGCAGTGAAGCGATCAGGTACGAGCAGTACTTC,CASSEAIRYEQYF,TRBV6-1,.,TRBJ2-7,.
TGTGCCACCTTGACAGGGGGAATCAATGAGCAGTTCTTC,CATLTGGINEQFF,TRBV10-3,TRBD1,TRBJ2-1,.
TGCGCCAGCAGTGGTATACAGGGAACGGAGACCCAGTACTTC,CASSGIQGTETQYF,TRBV5-1,.,TRBJ2-5,.
TGCGCCAGCAGCCCCGGGCGGCAGCGGGACCCCCACGAGCAGTACTTC,CASSPGRQRDPHEQYF,TRBV4-3,TRBD2,TRBJ2-7,once
TGCGCCAGCAAAGATATGTCGGGGTCAACTGAAGCTTTCTTT,CASKDMSGSTEAFF,TRBV5-1,.,TRBJ1-1,once
TGTGCCAGTCTCCTTGGACAGGGGGCAGGGTACGAGCAGTACTTC,CASLLGQGAGYEQYF,TRBV2,TRBD1,TRBJ2-7,.
TGTGCCACCAGTGATTTAGATCCATTGAAAGCTAGCGGGAGAGTTCAGACGAGCAATGAGCAGTTCTTC,CATSDLDPLKASGRVQTSNEQFF,TRBV24-1,TRBD2,TRBJ2-1,.
TGTGCCTGGAGTGGACAGGGGGCCACCTACGGATATGGCTACACCTTC,CAWSGQGATYGYGYTF,TRBV30,TRBD1,TRBJ1-2,.
TGCGCCAGCAGCTCTAGAATGTCCCTCTATGGCTACACCTTC,CASSSRMSLYGYTF,TRBV5-1,.,TRBJ1-2,.
TGCGCCAGCAGGGAAACTGGATCTGGGGCCAACGTCCTGACTTTC,CASRETGSGANVLTF,TRBV5-1,.,TRBJ2-6,.
TGTGCCATTACAGGGGGCGGGAGAAATGAGCAGTTCTTC,CAITGGGRNEQFF,TRBV6-5,TRBD1,TRBJ2-1,.
TGTGCCAGCAGTTACTCGTTAAGCGGACAAGAGACCCAGTACTTC,CASSYSLSGQETQYF,TRBV6-5,.,TRBJ2-5,.
TGTGCCATCAGTTTAGCCGGGGGGACAGGGAACACAGATACGCAGTATTTT,CAISLAGGTGNTDTQYF,TRBV10-3,TRBD1,TRBJ2-3,.
TGTGCCAGCAGCTCCCGTGGGGCGTATCCTTTCTTT,CASSSRGAYPFF,TRBV5-8,.,TRBJ1-1,.
TGTGCCAGTAGTACGACGACAGGAGCCTACGAGCAGTACTTC,CASSTTTGAYEQYF,TRBV19,.,TRBJ2-7,.
TGTGCCAGCAGTTTATCGCCACGGGGCAGGGGGAAGACTGAAGCTTTCTTT,CASSLSPRGRGKTEAFF,TRBV28,TRBD1,TRBJ1-1,.
TGTGCCAGCAGCCACGACGGCCGGCGGGAGCAAGAGACCCAGTACTTC,CASSHDGRREQETQYF,TRBV6-2/TRBV6-3,TRBD2,TRBJ2-5,.
TGTGCCAGCAGCTTAAGGTGGGGGGACTATGGCTACACCTTC,CASSLRWGDYGYTF,TRBV11-2,.,TRBJ1-2,.
TGTGCCAGCAGTCGGTGGACGGTGCAAGCTAACTATGGCTACACCTTC,CASSRWTVQANYGYTF,TRBV28,.,TRBJ1-2,.
TGTGCCAGCAGTCTACAGGGCCCTTTGAGCGAGCAGTACTTC,CASSLQGPLSEQYF,TRBV27,.,TRBJ2-7,.
TGTGCCGCTGGGACTTTAAACATTCAGTACTTC,CAAGTLNIQYF,TRBV24-1,.,TRBJ2-4,.
TGTGCCAGCAGCCCGCCCCGTTCGGGGTCAGATACGCAGTATTTT,CASSPPRSGSDTQYF,TRBV11-3,.,TRBJ2-3,.
TGTGCCAGCAGCCAATCTGGACAGGCCCCGAGATCCTACGAGCAGTACTTC,CASSQSGQAPRSYEQYF,TRBV16,TRBD1,TRBJ2-7,.
TGTGCCTGGAGTCCTGGACAGGGCAATTCACCCCTCCACTTT,CAWSPGQGNSPLHF,TRBV30,TRBD1,TRBJ1-6,.
TGTGCCAGCAGCTCCACTCCACTAAAGAGGGAAAAACTGTTTTTT,CASSSTPLKREKLFF,TRBV5-4,.,TRBJ1-4,.
TGTGCCAGCAGCTTCGACAGGACAGCCTACAATGAGCAGTTCTTC,CASSFDRTAYNEQFF,TRBV6-6,.,TRBJ2-1,.
TGTGCCAGCAGCGGAACTAGCGGCGACTTAGAGACCCAGTACTTC,CASSGTSGDLETQYF,TRBV11-1,TRBD2,TRBJ2-5,.
TGTGCCAGCAGCTTGAGCCCGGGGTCGGCGAACACCGGGGAGCTGTTTTTT,CASSLSPGSANTGELFF,TRBV5-5,.,TRBJ2-2,.
TGCGCCAGCAGCCAAGATATCTGGATCGGCGGGACCAATGAGCAGTTCTTC,CASSQDIWIGGTNEQFF,TRBV4-1,.,TRBJ2-1,.
TGTGCCAGCAGCCCCGGGACAGGGGGCGTGAATACGCAGTATTTT,CASSPGTGGVNTQYF,TRBV7-9,TRBD1,TRBJ2-3,once
TGTGCCAGCAGTTTACGCCCGGGGACAGGGGGGCATTCACCCCTCCACTTT,CASSLRPGTGGHSPLHF,TRBV27,TRBD1,TRBJ1-6,.
TGTGCCAGCAGTGACAGGGTGGGCGGCTACACCTTC,CASSDRVGGYTF,TRBV2,.,TRBJ1-2,.